The clone carrying this T cell receptor beta chain was seen a handful of times. This sample is part of a study of blood T cell repertoires in COVID-19. Here immunoSEQ multiplex PCR was the method, and the copy in TCRdb shows in-frame clones only, minus some. Of about 62,000 clones in the sample, 76% were seen once. The CDR3 consists of 14 residues. CDR1 SGHRS and CDR2 YFSETQ come from the germline V gene. V was trimmed by 2 bases and J by 0 bases, leaving 8 bases between them. Source material: peripheral blood. This TCR was recovered from a woman aged 50 to 65 with active or convalescent COVID-19. The chain joins TRBV5-1 to TRBJ1-2; D possibly corresponds to TRBD1 (5 bases). In DNA form, the CDR3 reads TGCGCCAGCAGCTTTTCGGGGGCTAACTATGGCTACACCTTC. Encoded protein: CASSFSGANYGYTF.